This T cell receptor (beta chain) was profiled in a study of CD8 T cells in Susac syndrome. Worth noting for this clonotype: Its antigen remains unknown.

Reverse transcription used roughly 0.45 to 1 ug RNA and random hexamers. Amplification of TCR beta CDR3 by immunoSEQ multiplex PCR spanned 54 Vbeta and 13 Jbeta. TCRdb recomputed calls from the immunoSEQ multiplex PCR reads with MiXCR, one row per CDR3 protein. In the table there are 150,000 to 200,000 distinct CDR3 sequences, about 93% of which are singletons. TCR beta was sequenced from blood CD8+ and CD4+ T cells. FACS was used to enrich TEMRA cells, whereas the CD8+ and CD4+ T cells were obtained by negative isolation. General study findings and limits: It was acknowledged in the study that its TCR sequencing and HLA analysis involved a relatively small number of individuals.

Germline V lookup: CDR1 DFQATT, CDR2 SNEGSKA (reference sequence). V lost 0 bases to trimming and J lost 6 bases; unmatched junction nucleotides: 4. CDR3 length: 13 residues. This TCR derives from a human donor in good health. The sample was CD4+ T cells from PBMCs. The chain joins TRBV20-1 to TRBJ2-5; 7 bases are a match to TRBD1. The CDR3 protein is CSARDYRGQTQYF. The CDR3 nucleotides are TGCAGTGCTAGAGATTACAGGGGACAGACCCAGTACTTC.